This T cell receptor (beta chain) was sequenced during a study of memory CD4+ T cells and cytomegalovirus serostatus. The sort gate was single viable CD3+CD4+CD8-CD45RO+ cells for memory CD4+ T cells. Donors' CMV status reflects serum IgG against pp150, pp28, p38, p52. Study-wide results and limits: Of roughly 180 reported CMV TCRbeta sequences, under 70 were found in memory CD4+ repertoires. Suggested: most of the CMV-linked TCR signature lies in CD4+ memory cells.

Deletions cut 7 bases from V and 4 bases from J, with 26 bases between. This CDR3 contains 17 residues. Germline V lookup: CDR1 SGHVS, CDR2 FQNEAQ. In regard to this clone: Antigen specificity is unknown.

Libraries were prepared by immunoSEQ multiplex PCR; TCRdb keeps only in-frame clonotypes and omits some of them. Among about 67,000 clones, 75% to 80% were seen once, and the ten largest hold 4% to 5%. The chain uses TRBV7-8 and TRBJ2-7; D may correspond to TRBD1 or TRBD2 (6 bases each). The source is an adult in good health and CMV-seropositive. The sequenced material came from memory CD4+ T cells from blood. The CDR3 region is CASTIAAGTPYGYEQYF. DNA of the CDR3: TGTGCCAGCACCATAGCGGCCGGGACACCGTACGGGTACGAGCAGTACTTC.